Following are 10 T cell receptor beta chains from one sample sequenced in a study of T cells in Graves' hyperthyroidism and ophthalmopathy. TCR beta CDR3 sequences were amplified from RNA transcripts. A set of HTBI primers served as the primers for a first-round RT-PCR of the TCR CDR3. In TCRdb, the multiplex PCR reads were re-called with MiXCR into one record per CDR3 protein. The repertoire holds some 300,000 distinct CDR3 sequences, 10% to 15% seen once, with more than 7.5% in the top ten. Input material: blood. Receptors originate from a woman in her 30s with Graves' hyperthyroidism that later progressed to Graves' ophthalmopathy.

This clonotype has ten or more counts. The chain uses TRBV3-1 and TRBJ2-1, with D hard to call. V was pared by 5 bases and J by 0 bases, with 14 bases between. The CDR3 has 16 residues. Germline V lookup: CDR1 LGHDT, CDR2 YNNKEL (reference sequence). The CDR3 nucleotides are TGTGCCAGCAGCTTTTGGACCACCAGCTCCTACAATGAGCAGTTCTTC. As protein: CASSFWTTSSYNEQFF.

This clonotype has ten or more counts. V usage is TRBV11-2 and J usage is TRBJ2-2; no reliable D call. CDR1 SGHAT and CDR2 FQNNGV come from the germline V gene. The CDR3 extends over 15 amino acids. Trimming took off 3 bases at V and 2 bases at J, with 10 bases between the two ends. The CDR3 loop reads CASSFQRANTGELFF. Written as DNA, the CDR3 is TGTGCCAGCAGCTTTCAGAGAGCCAACACCGGGGAGCTGTTTTTT.

This clonotype was found many times. J is TRBJ1-4 and V is TRBV2; D is unresolved. V shed 1 base and J shed 8 bases, with 5 bases lying between them. The CDR3 spans 12 residues. The germline CDR1 and CDR2 sequences are SNHLY and FYNNEI. The CDR3 region is CASSEGAEKLFF. The CDR3 nucleotides are TGTGCCAGCAGTGAAGGGGCCGAAAAACTGTTTTTT.

This clonotype was detected ten times or more. The chain carries TRBV27 and TRBJ2-7; 9 nucleotides line up with TRBD2. The germline gives CDR1 MNHEY, CDR2 SMNVEV (reference sequence). This CDR3 is built from 14 residues. V lost 3 bases and J lost 4; bases outside the gene matches: 4. The CDR3 is CASSFSGSTYEQYF. CDR3 nucleotides: TGTGCCAGCAGTTTTAGCGGGAGTACATACGAGCAGTACTTC.

This clonotype has only one observation. A read error may produce the germline difference seen at one junction end. The chain recombines TRBV6-2 or TRBV6-3 with TRBJ2-1; 10 bases align to TRBD2. This CDR3 is built from 14 residues. Germline CDR1 is MNHEY and CDR2 is SVGEGT. The CDR3 nucleotides are TGTACCAGCCTTTTAGCGGGAGGAGACAATGAGCAGTTCTTC. Its translation: CTSLLAGGDNEQFF.

This clonotype was counted between two and nine times. The CDR3 loop reads CASSGGAFREYDEQFF. DNA for the CDR3: TGTGCCAGCAGCGGGGGGGCCTTTCGGGAGTACGATGAGCAGTTCTTC. This chain uses TRBV7-9 with TRBJ2-1; tentatively, D is TRBD2 (7 bases). Trimming pared 5 bases from V and 8 bases from J, leaving 22 bases between. CDR3 size: 16 residues. CDR1 and CDR2 from the germline V gene are SEHNR and FQNEAQ (reference sequence).

This clonotype was found many times. J is TRBJ2-7 and V is TRBV4-3, with D hard to call. Germline CDR1 and CDR2: LGHNA and YSLEER. Trimming shortened V by 0 bases and J by 0 bases, and 18 bases separated the two germline ends. The length of the CDR3 is 18 residues. In DNA, the CDR3 is TGCGCCAGCAGCCAAGATATTCTATCGACGGGCTACTCCTACGAGCAGTACTTC. This encodes CASSQDILSTGYSYEQYF.

This clonotype has ten or more counts. The chain joins TRBV7-2 to TRBJ2-1, with 7 nucleotides matching TRBD2. The CDR3 covers 16 residues. The germline V gene has CDR1 SGHTA and CDR2 FQGNSA. The trim removed 1 base at V and 3 bases at J, leaving 6 bases unmatched. The DNA for the CDR3 is TGTGCCAGCAGCTTAGTTGAGCGGGATTTCTACAATGAGCAGTTCTTC. It codes for CASSLVERDFYNEQFF.

This clonotype was counted at least ten times. The chain joins TRBV12-3 or TRBV12-4 to TRBJ2-1, with 7 nucleotides matching TRBD1. Trimming took 0 bases from V and 13 from J; bases not matched to a gene: 15. This CDR3 is built from 16 residues. CDR3 in DNA: TGTGCCAGCAGTTTAGCGCTTGGAGACAGGGAACCTTCACAGTTCTTC. Amino acids: CASSLALGDREPSQFF.

The sample holds many counts of this clonotype. V and J are TRBV7-9 and TRBJ2-5; 8 bases map to TRBD1. V trimming: 4 bases; J trimming: 1 base; junction bases outside the gene matches: 2. The CDR3 length is 14 residues. The germline V gene encodes CDR1 SEHNR and CDR2 FQNEAQ (reference sequence). CDR3 bases: TGTGCCAGCAGCTCCAGGGGGCGCCAAGAGACCCAGTACTTC. It specifies CASSSRGRQETQYF.